The 31 T cell receptor beta chains reported below all come from one sample, sequenced in a study of blood T cell repertoires in COVID-19. Some clones are missing from TCRdb's copy, which holds only in-frame ones; the method was immunoSEQ multiplex PCR. The data hold over 85,000 clones, with about 83% observed a single time. The source material was peripheral blood. The source of these receptors is a man in his forties with active or convalescent COVID-19.

The CDR3: CASSFDSSIGELFF. CDR3 DNA sequence: TGTGCCAGCAGCTTTGACAGTTCTATCGGGGAGCTGTTTTTT. The chain recombines TRBV7-9 with TRBJ2-2; the D gene is possibly TRBD1 (5 bases). V was cut by 3 bases and J by 7 bases, with 12 bases left in between. The CDR3 extends over 14 amino acids. CDR1 and CDR2 (germline): SEHNR, FQNEAQ (reference sequence).

The chain carries TRBV11-2 and TRBJ2-7; 11 nucleotides agree with TRBD1. The V gene's germline CDR1 is SGHAT and CDR2 FQNNGV. This CDR3 spans 15 amino acids. With 4 bases clipped from V and 4 bases from J, the junction kept 6 bases outside the gene matches. For the CDR3, the DNA is TGTGCCAGCAGCTATGGGACAGGGGGGAGTTACGAGCAGTACTTC. Its protein is CASSYGTGGSYEQYF. The full variable domain, rest sourced from reference TRBV11-2 and TRBJ2-7, is EAGVAQSPRYKIIEKRQSVAFWCNPISGHATLYWYQQILGQGPKLLIQFQNNGVVDDSQLPKDRFSAERLKGVDSTLKIQPAKLEDSAVYLCASSYGTGGSYEQYFGPGTRLTVT.

The genes are TRBV3-1 (or the pseudogene TRBV3-2) and TRBJ1-4; 10 bases are shared with TRBD1. Trimming removed 4 bases from V and 8 bases from J; junction bases left unmatched: 7. The CDR3 consists of 15 residues. Germline CDR1 reads LGHDT; CDR2 reads YNNKEL (reference sequence). In DNA, the CDR3 is TGTGCCAGCAGCCGCCGACAGGGGGCGAGGGAAAAACTGTTTTTT. Amino acids: CASSRRQGAREKLFF.

CDR3 amino acids: CASSYARGRDGYTF. The DNA of the CDR3 is TGTGCCAGCAGTTACGCTAGAGGTCGGGATGGCTACACCTTC. V usage is TRBV6-5 and J usage is TRBJ1-2; D uncertain. Trimming left V 2 bases short and J 6 bases short, with 13 bases between. Looked up from germline, CDR1 is MNHEY and CDR2 is SVGAGI. There are 14 residues in the CDR3.

The chain carries TRBV3-1 (or the pseudogene TRBV3-2) and TRBJ2-7; D possibly corresponds to TRBD2 (5 bases). The CDR3 consists of 13 residues. Germline V gene data show CDR1 as LGHDT and CDR2 as YNNKEL (reference sequence). V dropped 1 base and J dropped 2 bases, with 6 bases sitting between them. CDR3 sequence reads: CASSQVRAYEQYF. In DNA, the CDR3 is TGTGCCAGCAGCCAAGTGCGGGCCTACGAGCAGTACTTC.

The chain recombines TRBV29-1 with TRBJ1-4; D remains ambiguous. V gave up 1 base and J gave up 5 bases, with 14 bases separating them. The CDR3 has 15 amino acids. Germline CDR1 and CDR2: SQVTM and ANQGSEA. The CDR3 sequence: CSVEVGGSVNEKLFF. Written as DNA, the CDR3 is TGCAGCGTTGAAGTCGGAGGCAGTGTAAATGAAAAACTGTTTTTT.

CDR3 loop: CASSESGQGIRTQYF. In nucleotides, the CDR3 is TGCGCCAGCAGTGAGTCCGGACAGGGGATACGTACGCAGTATTTT. The gene calls are TRBV10-1 and TRBJ2-3; 9 positions agree with TRBD1. CDR1 and CDR2 (germline): WNHNN, SYGVQD (reference sequence). The trim removed 0 bases at V and 8 bases at J, leaving 6 bases unmatched. CDR3 length: 15 residues.

The chain couples TRBV6-5 to TRBJ2-5; 7 bases are a match to TRBD1. This CDR3 comprises 15 residues. Germline V gene sequence: CDR1 MNHEY, CDR2 SVGAGI. Trimming at V came to 6 bases and at J to 1 base, leaving 8 bases not matched to a gene. For the CDR3, the DNA is TGTGCCAGCAGCCCCTGGACAGGAGCCCAAGAGACCCAGTACTTC. It is translated as CASSPWTGAQETQYF.

V is TRBV9 and J is TRBJ2-7; 8 bases are a match to TRBD2. CDR3 length: 12 residues. CDR1 is SGDLS and CDR2 is YYNGEE in the germline V gene. V gave up 7 bases and J gave up 2 bases; unmatched junction bases: 2. CDR3: CASGSGAYEQYF. The CDR3 DNA follows: TGTGCCAGCGGTAGCGGGGCCTACGAGCAGTACTTC.

The rearrangement uses TRBV4-3 and TRBJ2-2; possibly TRBD1 for D (6 bases). The CDR3 contains 13 residues. Germline assignment: CDR1 LGHNA and CDR2 YSLEER. V lost 2 bases and J 6 bases, leaving 7 bases between the germline ends. CDR3 loop: CASSQTGPGELFF. The CDR3 DNA reads TGCGCCAGCAGCCAAACAGGGCCCGGGGAGCTGTTTTTT.

Only one count was recorded for this clone. The chain joins TRBV27 to TRBJ2-7, with TRBD2 matching over 14 bases. CDR3 length: 14 amino acids. Trimming at V came to 5 bases and at J to 7 bases, leaving 4 bases not matched to a gene. Germline V gene sequence: CDR1 MNHEY, CDR2 SMNVEV (reference sequence). DNA for the CDR3: TGTGCCAGCAGTGGGACTAGCGGGGGTTATGAGCAGTACTTC. Residues: CASSGTSGGYEQYF.

In this sample, this clone turned up once. The rearrangement uses TRBV14 and TRBJ1-5; unclear D gene. Looked up from germline, CDR1 is SGHDN and CDR2 is FVKESK. The CDR3 spans 13 residues. Trimming shortened V by 4 bases and J by 4 bases, and 8 bases separated the two germline ends. This CDR3 is CASSRSQNQPQHF. CDR3 sequence (DNA): TGTGCCAGCAGCCGGAGCCAGAATCAGCCCCAGCATTTT. The variable domain in full, with the rest retrieved from reference TRBV14 and TRBJ1-5, is EAGVTQFPSHSVIEKGQTVTLRCDPISGHDNLYWYRRVMGKEIKFLLHFVKESKQDESGMPNNRFLAERTGGTYSTLKVQPAELEDSGVYFCASSRSQNQPQHFGDGTRLSIL.

J is TRBJ1-5 and V is TRBV18; the D is unclear. The V end was cut by 4 bases, the J end by 0 bases, with 7 bases between. The CDR3 spans 14 residues. Germline CDR1 KGHSH, CDR2 LQKENI. The CDR3 reads CASSLGDSNQPQHF. Written as DNA, the CDR3 is TGTGCCAGCTCACTCGGGGATAGCAATCAGCCCCAGCATTTT.

This chain joins TRBV9 and TRBJ2-7, with 12 bases that match TRBD2. Trimming at V came to 3 bases and at J to 7 bases, leaving 8 bases not matched to a gene. The germline gives CDR1 SGDLS, CDR2 YYNGEE. This CDR3 is 15 amino acids long. The CDR3 here is CASSARTSGAGEQYF. The CDR3 bases are TGTGCCAGCAGCGCCCGGACTAGCGGGGCAGGGGAGCAGTACTTC.

The chain uses TRBV7-9 and TRBJ1-5; 10 bases agree with TRBD1. This CDR3 comprises 15 residues. The germline V gene has CDR1 SEHNR and CDR2 FQNEAQ (reference sequence). With V trimmed by 1 base and J by 8 bases, 5 bases remained unmatched. DNA for the CDR3: TGTGCCAGCAGCTTAGGGGACAGGGGTTTGGAGCCCCAGCATTTT. Translating it yields CASSLGDRGLEPQHF.

The chain recombines TRBV11-2 with TRBJ2-7; 7 bases are shared with TRBD1. The CDR3 has 15 amino acids. Germline values: CDR1 SGHAT, CDR2 FQNNGV. The V segment lost 3 bases and the J segment 7 bases; nucleotides outside the gene matches: 12. CDR3 protein: CASSFPGTASKEQYF. As DNA, the CDR3 is TGTGCCAGCAGCTTTCCCGGGACAGCCTCTAAAGAGCAGTACTTC. The whole variable domain, filled in from reference TRBV11-2 and TRBJ2-7, reads EAGVAQSPRYKIIEKRQSVAFWCNPISGHATLYWYQQILGQGPKLLIQFQNNGVVDDSQLPKDRFSAERLKGVDSTLKIQPAKLEDSAVYLCASSFPGTASKEQYFGPGTRLTVT.

This chain connects TRBV27 to TRBJ2-5; D may be TRBD1 (6 bases). V was cut by 5 bases and J by 7 bases, with 14 bases left in between. The germline V gene has CDR1 MNHEY and CDR2 SMNVEV (reference sequence). The CDR3 spans 13 residues. In DNA, the CDR3 is TGTGCCAGCAGTACAGGGATGGTAGGGACCCAGTACTTC. It is translated as CASSTGMVGTQYF.

The chain links TRBV12-5 to TRBJ1-1; the D is unclear. V was cut by 2 bases and J by 1 base, with 5 bases left in between. The CDR3 is 13 residues long. Per germline, CDR1 LGHNT and CDR2 FRNRAP. The CDR3 coding sequence is TGTGCTAGTGGTTTGTTAGAGAACACTGAAGCTTTCTTT. This codes for CASGLLENTEAFF. Full variable domain (outside the CDR3, taken from reference TRBV12-5 and TRBJ1-1): DARVTQTPRHKVTEMGQEVTMRCQPILGHNTVFWYRQTMMQGLELLAYFRNRAPLDDSGMPKDRFSAEMPDATLATLKIQPSEPRDSAVYFCASGLLENTEAFFGQGTRLTVV.

The rearrangement uses TRBV7-9 and TRBJ1-3; D not certain. The V end was cut by 4 bases, the J end by 7 bases, with 11 bases between. The CDR3 is 13 amino acids. CDR1 and CDR2 (germline): SEHNR, FQNEAQ (reference sequence). The CDR3 coding sequence is TGTGCCAGCAGCTATGACTCCCGGAACACCATATATTTT. It is translated as CASSYDSRNTIYF.

This clone was seen a single time. The CDR3 sequence: CSATPTGTGLGGTQYF. The DNA for the CDR3 is TGCAGCGCTACCCCAACCGGGACAGGGTTGGGAGGGACCCAGTACTTC. The V and J genes are TRBV29-1 and TRBJ2-5; 9 nucleotides align to TRBD1. Germline-derived CDR1 and CDR2 are SQVTM and ANQGSEA. The V and J ends lost 7 bases and 7 bases, in that order; junction bases with no gene match: 19. The CDR3 totals 16 residues.

The genes are TRBV6-6 and TRBJ2-7; unclear D gene. CDR3 size: 13 residues. CDR1 is MNHNY and CDR2 is SVGAGI in the germline V gene (reference sequence). Trimming took off 8 bases at V and 2 bases at J, with 13 bases between the two ends. Here the CDR3 DNA reads TGTGCCAGCCACCGACCGGGTACCTACGAGCAGTACTTC. Its protein is CASHRPGTYEQYF.

This chain uses TRBV2 with TRBJ2-3, with TRBD1 matching over 8 bases. CDR1 and CDR2 (germline): SNHLY, FYNNEI. This CDR3 is built from 15 residues. The V and J ends lost 6 bases and 5 bases, in that order; junction bases with no gene match: 10. The CDR3 here is CASRGVSGGRDTQYF. The DNA of the CDR3 is TGTGCCAGCAGGGGGGTTTCAGGGGGCAGAGATACGCAGTATTTT.

The rearrangement links TRBV18 to TRBJ2-2; D might be TRBD2 (5 bases). Trimming shortened V by 3 bases and J by 0 bases, and 8 bases separated the two germline ends. This CDR3 contains 15 residues. Germline-derived CDR1 and CDR2 are KGHSH and LQKENI. The CDR3 bases are TGTGCCAGCTCACCGGCGGGTTCGAACACCGGGGAGCTGTTTTTT. This codes for CASSPAGSNTGELFF.

This clone has only one observation. In DNA, the CDR3 is TGTGCCAGCAGTTTAGGGAGACAGGGGGCAATGGGGAAACTGTTTTTT. Its translation is CASSLGRQGAMGKLFF. The chain uses TRBV6-5 and TRBJ1-4; TRBD1 matches 10 bases. The CDR3 is 16 residues long. J was trimmed by 11 bases and V by 4 bases; bases with no gene match: 13. CDR1 and CDR2 (germline): MNHEY, SVGAGI.

The rearrangement links TRBV12-3 or TRBV12-4 to TRBJ1-1, with 11 positions matching TRBD1. This CDR3 is 12 amino acids long. The V gene end was trimmed by 6 bases and the J gene end by 10 bases; junction bases not matched to a gene: 4. The CDR3 bases are TGTGCCAGCAGGGACAGGGGGCGAGGAGCTTTCTTT. Its translation is CASRDRGRGAFF.

This chain connects TRBV7-6 to TRBJ2-7, with a possible D match to TRBD1 (6 bases). This CDR3 has 15 amino acids. Deletions cut 6 bases from V and 3 bases from J, with 18 bases between. Germline CDR1 is SGHVS and CDR2 is FNYEAQ. The CDR3 bases are TGTGCCAGCAGTCTTCAGTCGGGACACGTCTACGAGCAGTACTTC. Translated, it gives CASSLQSGHVYEQYF.

This chain links TRBV6-5 with TRBJ1-5; D uncertain. Germline CDR1 MNHEY, CDR2 SVGAGI. V shed 4 bases and J shed 0 bases, with 7 bases lying between them. This CDR3 contains 14 residues. For the CDR3, the DNA is TGTGCCAGCAGTTCTCGGGATAGCAATCAGCCCCAGCATTTT. Amino acids: CASSSRDSNQPQHF.

This chain uses TRBV7-2 with TRBJ2-7; 11 bases are a match to TRBD1. J gave up 3 bases and V 3 bases, and 4 bases lay outside the gene matches. CDR3 size: 15 residues. The germline CDR1 and CDR2 sequences are SGHTA and FQGNSA. The CDR3 spells CASSFTGTGGYEQYF. The CDR3 DNA sequence: TGTGCCAGCAGCTTTACCGGGACAGGGGGCTACGAGCAGTACTTC.

The chain is built from TRBV5-1 and TRBJ1-6; 7 bases are shared with TRBD1. The CDR3 totals 15 residues. CDR1 is SGHRS and CDR2 is YFSETQ in the germline V gene. J gave up 10 bases and V 4 bases, and 11 bases lay outside the gene matches. CDR3 bases: TGCGCCAGCAGCCCCACAGGGGAAGTTAGGTCACCCCTCCACTTT. This codes for CASSPTGEVRSPLHF.

The genes are TRBV5-1 and TRBJ1-4; a weak D match, TRBD1 (6 bases). CDR3 size: 15 residues. Trimming took off 4 bases at V and 2 bases at J, with 12 bases between the two ends. The V gene's germline CDR1 is SGHRS and CDR2 YFSETQ. CDR3 in amino acids: CASSIQGGTNEKLFF. Written as DNA, the CDR3 is TGCGCCAGCAGCATACAGGGCGGGACTAATGAAAAACTGTTTTTT.

The chain couples TRBV5-1 to TRBJ1-1; D gene unclear. Per the germline V gene, CDR1 is SGHRS and CDR2 is YFSETQ. This CDR3 is built from 12 residues. Trimming pared 4 bases from V and 1 base from J, leaving 5 bases between. The DNA of the CDR3 is TGCGCCAGCAGCCAGAAGAACACTGAAGCTTTCTTT. This codes for CASSQKNTEAFF.